The entry below gives a single T cell receptor beta chain sequence along with its context. Germline lookup yields CDR1 MNHEY and CDR2 SVGAGI. The CDR3 length is 12 residues. V lost 8 bases and J 0 bases, leaving 5 bases between the germline ends. The data originate from a study of blood T cell repertoires in COVID-19. Study overall: Acute-phase and convalescent COVID-19 samples originated in the United States, Italy and Spain. T cells, B-cell-depleted T cells, or PBMCs supplied cDNA or gDNA.

Authors' processing steps: Scientists estimated how many nucleated cells there were by amplifying reference gene primers. The data were produced by immunoSEQ multiplex PCR, yet TCRdb's version contains in-frame clones alone and is incomplete. For V, J and clone size, that table is used; D and trimming come from the DNA. The sample shows about 140,000 clones, about four fifths of them seen only once. Material: peripheral blood. This clonotype originated in a human donor in a cohort sampled during active COVID-19. The gene calls are TRBV6-5 and TRBJ1-3; D is unresolved. In DNA form, the CDR3 reads TGTGCCAGCGGTAGCTCTGGAAACACCATATATTTT. Encoded protein: CASGSSGNTIYF.